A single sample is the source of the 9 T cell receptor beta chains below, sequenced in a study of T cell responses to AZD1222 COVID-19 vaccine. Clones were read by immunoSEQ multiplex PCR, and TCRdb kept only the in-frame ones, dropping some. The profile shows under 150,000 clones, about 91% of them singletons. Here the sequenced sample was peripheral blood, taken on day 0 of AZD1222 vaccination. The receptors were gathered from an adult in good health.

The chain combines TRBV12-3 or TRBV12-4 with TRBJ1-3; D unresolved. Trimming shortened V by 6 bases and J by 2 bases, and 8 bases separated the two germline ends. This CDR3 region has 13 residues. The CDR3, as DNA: TGTGCCAGCAGCGGTACAACTGGAAACACCATATATTTT. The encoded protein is CASSGTTGNTIYF.

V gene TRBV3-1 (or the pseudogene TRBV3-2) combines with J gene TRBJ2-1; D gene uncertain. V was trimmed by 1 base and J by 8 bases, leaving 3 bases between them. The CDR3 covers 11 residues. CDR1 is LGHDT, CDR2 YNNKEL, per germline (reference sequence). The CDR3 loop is CASSQGYEQFF. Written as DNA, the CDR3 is TGTGCCAGCAGCCAAGGATATGAGCAGTTCTTC.

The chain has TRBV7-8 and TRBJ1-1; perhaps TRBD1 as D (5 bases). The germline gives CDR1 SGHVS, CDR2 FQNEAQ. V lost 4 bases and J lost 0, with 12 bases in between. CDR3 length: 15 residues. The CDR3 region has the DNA TGTGCCAGCAGCTCAGGGCGGGACCTGAACACTGAAGCTTTCTTT. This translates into CASSSGRDLNTEAFF.

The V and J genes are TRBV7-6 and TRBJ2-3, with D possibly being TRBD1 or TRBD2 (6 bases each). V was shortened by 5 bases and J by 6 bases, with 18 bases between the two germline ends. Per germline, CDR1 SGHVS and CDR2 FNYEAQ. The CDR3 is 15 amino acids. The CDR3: CASSPSGASGDTQYF. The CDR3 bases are TGTGCCAGCAGCCCCTCGGGGGCTTCCGGGGATACGCAGTATTTT.

The CDR3 DNA follows: TGTGCCAGTAGATCAGGATCCTACGAGCAGTACTTC. Amino acids: CASRSGSYEQYF. The V call is TRBV6-5, the J call TRBJ2-7; D is ambiguous. Deletions cut 9 bases from V and 1 base from J, with 10 bases between. The CDR3 runs to 12 residues. Germline values: CDR1 MNHEY, CDR2 SVGAGI.

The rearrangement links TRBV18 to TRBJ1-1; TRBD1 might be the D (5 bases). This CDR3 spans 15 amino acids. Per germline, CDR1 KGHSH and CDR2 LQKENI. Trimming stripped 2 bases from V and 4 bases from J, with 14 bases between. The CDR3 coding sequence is TGTGCCAGCTCACCAACAGGTACGCGTAGCACTGAAGCTTTCTTT. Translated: CASSPTGTRSTEAFF.

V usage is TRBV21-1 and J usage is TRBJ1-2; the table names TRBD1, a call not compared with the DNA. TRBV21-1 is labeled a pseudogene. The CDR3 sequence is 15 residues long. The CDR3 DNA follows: TGTGCCAGCAGCCCTCCAGGGGGCGTCGGCTATGGCTACACCTTC. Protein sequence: CASSPPGGVGYGYTF.

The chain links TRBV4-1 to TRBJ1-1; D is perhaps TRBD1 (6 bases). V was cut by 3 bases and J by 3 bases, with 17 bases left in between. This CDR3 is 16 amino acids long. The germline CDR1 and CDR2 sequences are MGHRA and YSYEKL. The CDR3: CASSHPPGGADTEAFF. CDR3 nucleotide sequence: TGCGCCAGCAGCCACCCACCGGGGGGGGCGGACACTGAAGCTTTCTTT.

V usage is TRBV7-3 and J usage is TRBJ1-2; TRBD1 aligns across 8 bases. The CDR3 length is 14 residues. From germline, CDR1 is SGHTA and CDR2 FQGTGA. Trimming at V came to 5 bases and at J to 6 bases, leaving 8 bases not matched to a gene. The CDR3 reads CASSRTLQGDGYTF. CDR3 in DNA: TGTGCCAGCAGCCGGACCTTACAGGGGGATGGCTACACCTTC.